These 22 T cell receptor beta chains originate from one sample sequenced in a study of vaccination and CD4 T cells after COVID-19. No antigens are known for them. Sequencing of cultured CD4+ T cell DNA used the Oncomine TCR Beta short-read assay. MiXCR, run by TCRdb on the PCR reads, gives a single entry per CDR3 protein. Found here are 14,000 to 15,000 distinct CDR3 sequences, 52% of them singletons; the top ten hold 7.8%. Treatment described: 10-day PBMC culture with coronavirus spike peptide pools or control peptides (ViraFEST assay). Sequenced material: CD4+ T cells from blood, cultured in vitro. The receptors were gathered from a human donor who had recovered from COVID-19.

This clonotype was seen a single time. The V gene is TRBV6-1, the J gene TRBJ1-1, with TRBD1 matching 8 bases. There are 14 residues in the CDR3. Trimming at V came to 6 bases and at J to 2 bases, leaving 5 bases not matched to a gene. Germline CDR1 MNHNS, CDR2 SASEGT. The DNA for the CDR3 is TGTGCCAGCAGAAAGGACAGGGCCAACACTGAAGCTTTCTTT. Its protein is CASRKDRANTEAFF.

The chain uses TRBV19 and TRBJ1-2; D is unresolved. Looked up from germline, CDR1 is LNHDA and CDR2 is SQIVND (reference sequence). CDR3 length: 15 amino acids. The germline V and J ends were trimmed by 5 bases and 4 bases, with 17 bases remaining between them. CDR3 protein: CASSVGPTHLYGYTF. The CDR3 nucleotides read TGTGCCAGTAGTGTGGGCCCCACCCATCTCTATGGCTACACCTTC.

The chain is built from TRBV10-1 and TRBJ2-7, with D perhaps matching TRBD2 (7 bases). Trimming removed 8 bases from V and 3 bases from J, with 29 bases in between. Germline assignment: CDR1 WNHNN and CDR2 SYGVQD (reference sequence). The CDR3 has 18 amino acids. The CDR3: CASHHPSRGLAEIYEQYF. CDR3 in DNA: TGCGCCAGCCATCATCCATCCCGGGGGCTAGCGGAGATCTACGAGCAGTACTTC.

This clonotype was picked up a small number of times. V gene TRBV6-1 combines with J gene TRBJ1-5; D possibly corresponds to TRBD1 (6 bases). The CDR3 is 15 residues long. Germline loops: CDR1 MNHNS, CDR2 SASEGT. The V end lost 6 bases, the J end lost 3 bases, and 15 bases lay between the germline ends. This CDR3 is CASSSDRPYNQPQHF. The CDR3 DNA sequence: TGTGCCAGCAGCTCTGACAGGCCCTACAATCAGCCCCAGCATTTT.

CDR3 sequence: CASSPRPSQATYEQYF. As DNA, the CDR3 is TGTGCCAGCAGTCCCCGTCCCTCACAGGCTACCTACGAGCAGTACTTC. The chain employs TRBV28 and TRBJ2-7; a possible D gene is TRBD1 (5 bases). The CDR3 extends over 16 amino acids. Trimming removed 5 bases at V and 2 bases at J, with 19 bases between. Germline values: CDR1 MDHEN, CDR2 SYDVKM.

The gene calls are TRBV2 and TRBJ1-5; tentative D call: TRBD1 (6 bases). The germline CDR1 and CDR2 sequences are SNHLY and FYNNEI. This CDR3 has 14 residues. Trimming left V 8 bases short and J 6 bases short, with 17 bases between. For the CDR3, the DNA is TGTGCCAGCGAGAAAACAGGGATTGGTCAGCCCCAGCATTTT. It translates to CASEKTGIGQPQHF.

This clonotype was counted between two and nine times. V is TRBV20-1 and J is TRBJ1-1; D is perhaps TRBD1 (5 bases). This CDR3 region has 16 residues. V lost 3 bases and J lost 7, with 24 bases in between. CDR1 and CDR2 (germline): DFQATT, SNEGSKA (reference sequence). CDR3 sequence: CSASGRGEASYLEAFF. The DNA of the CDR3 is TGCAGTGCTAGCGGGAGGGGAGAAGCTTCTTACCTTGAAGCTTTCTTT.

This chain joins TRBV7-2 and TRBJ1-2; maybe TRBD1 (5 bases). There are 16 residues in the CDR3. Trimming removed 2 bases from V and 8 bases from J, with 21 bases in between. From germline, CDR1 is SGHTA and CDR2 FQGNSA. The CDR3 spells CASSLTSSGQGGGYTF. DNA of the CDR3: TGTGCCAGCAGCTTAACATCCTCAGGGCAGGGTGGCGGCTACACCTTC.

This clonotype ranks as medium-sized. For the CDR3, the DNA is TGTGCCAGCAGGAGGGGCCCGAACACCGGGGAGCTGTTTTTT. Protein product: CASRRGPNTGELFF. The chain carries TRBV6-1 and TRBJ2-2; D may correspond to TRBD1 or TRBD2 (5 bases each). Trimming cost V 6 bases and J 0 bases, with 8 bases left between them. CDR1 MNHNS and CDR2 SASEGT come from the germline V gene. The CDR3 runs to 14 residues.

The rearrangement links TRBV28 to TRBJ1-2; D may be TRBD1 (5 bases). Germline loops: CDR1 MDHEN, CDR2 SYDVKM. CDR3 length: 11 residues. V was trimmed by 4 bases and J by 6 bases, leaving 6 bases between them. Here the CDR3 DNA reads TGTGCCAGCAGTTGGGACCATGGCTACACCTTC. This codes for CASSWDHGYTF.

This clonotype was detected a few times. Written as DNA, the CDR3 is TGCGCCAGCAGTGAGGGGGGAAGCAATCAGCCCCAGCATTTT. As protein: CASSEGGSNQPQHF. The V call is TRBV10-1, the J call TRBJ1-5, with a tentative D call TRBD1 (5 bases). Germline V gene lookup returns CDR1 WNHNN and CDR2 SYGVQD (reference sequence). The CDR3 runs 14 residues. V lost 2 bases, J lost 1 base, and 6 bases lay in between.

This chain connects TRBV7-8 to TRBJ1-5; no reliable D call. Per germline, CDR1 SGHVS and CDR2 FQNEAQ. The CDR3 has 14 amino acids. The V end lost 0 bases, the J end lost 0 bases, and 3 bases lay between the germline ends. This CDR3 reads CASSLAGSNQPQHF. CDR3 DNA: TGTGCCAGCAGCTTAGCTGGTAGCAATCAGCCCCAGCATTTT.

This clonotype was recorded a few times. The chain recombines TRBV11-2 with TRBJ2-4; 9 positions agree with TRBD1. Trimming cost V 6 bases and J 0 bases; bases outside gene matches: 3. The CDR3 has 15 residues. From germline, CDR1 is SGHAT and CDR2 FQNNGV. For the CDR3, the DNA is TGTGCCAGCAGGGGACAGGGACTAGCCAAAAACATTCAGTACTTC. Residues: CASRGQGLAKNIQYF. The whole variable domain, filled in from reference TRBV11-2 and TRBJ2-4, reads EAGVAQSPRYKIIEKRQSVAFWCNPISGHATLYWYQQILGQGPKLLIQFQNNGVVDDSQLPKDRFSAERLKGVDSTLKIQPAKLEDSAVYLCASRGQGLAKNIQYFGAGTRLSVL.

This clonotype was detected once. The chain couples TRBV7-3 to TRBJ2-3; D not resolved. Trimming cost V 5 bases and J 0 bases, with 9 bases left between them. This CDR3 comprises 14 residues. From germline, CDR1 is SGHTA and CDR2 FQGTGA. The CDR3 nucleotides are TGTGCCAGCAGCCCCCGGTCTAGCACAGATACGCAGTATTTT. Translated: CASSPRSSTDTQYF.

The chain uses TRBV7-2 and TRBJ1-5, with D possibly matching TRBD1 (5 bases). Between the trimmed V and J ends, which lost 4 bases and 6 bases, there was a span of 16 bases. Per the germline V gene, CDR1 is SGHTA and CDR2 is FQGNSA. The CDR3 runs to 15 residues. CDR3 in DNA: TGTGCCAGCAGCTCCCGGACGGGGCAGGGTCAGCCCCAGCATTTT. Translated, it gives CASSSRTGQGQPQHF.

The sample holds a few counts of this clonotype. The chain combines TRBV9 with TRBJ1-2; 7 bases map to TRBD1. This CDR3 is 15 amino acids long. Germline lookup yields CDR1 SGDLS and CDR2 YYNGEE. The V gene end was trimmed by 0 bases and the J gene end by 5 bases; junction bases not matched to a gene: 7. The CDR3 reads CASSVATGTAYGYTF. The CDR3 DNA is TGTGCCAGCAGCGTAGCAACCGGGACAGCTTATGGCTACACCTTC.

This clonotype has a handful of counts. The chain uses TRBV20-1 and TRBJ1-2; D gene unclear. Germline V gene sequence: CDR1 DFQATT, CDR2 SNEGSKA (reference sequence). Trimming left V 1 base short and J 6 bases short, with 12 bases between. This CDR3 region has 13 residues. This CDR3 is CSARGGTADGYTF. In DNA, the CDR3 is TGCAGTGCTAGAGGAGGCACGGCCGATGGCTACACCTTC.

There are a few counts of this clonotype. This chain joins TRBV20-1 and TRBJ1-2; no definite D call. Per germline, CDR1 DFQATT and CDR2 SNEGSKA (reference sequence). V lost 5 bases and J 0 bases, leaving 4 bases between the germline ends. This CDR3 has 11 amino acids. The CDR3 sequence is CSAGANYGYTF. CDR3 in DNA: TGCAGTGCTGGAGCTAACTATGGCTACACCTTC.

CDR3 coding DNA: TGCGCCAGCAGCCCTCAGGGGGCATATGGCTACACCTTC. This translates into CASSPQGAYGYTF. This rearrangement joins TRBV4-3 to TRBJ1-2; 8 bases align to TRBD1. This CDR3 is built from 13 residues. Trimming took 4 bases from V and 5 from J; bases not matched to a gene: 3. CDR1 and CDR2 from the germline V gene are LGHNA and YSLEER.

Only a few counts were recorded for this clonotype. The CDR3 region is CATPGRRSLPEAFF. The CDR3 bases are TGTGCCACCCCAGGCAGGAGGAGTCTGCCGGAAGCTTTCTTT. This chain connects TRBV27 to TRBJ1-1; D remains unclear. This CDR3 is 14 amino acids long. Trimming pared 10 bases from V and 8 bases from J, leaving 23 bases between. The germline gives CDR1 MNHEY, CDR2 SMNVEV (reference sequence).

CDR3 coding DNA: TGTGCCAGCAGTTGGACGGGGGAGACCCAGTACTTC. Residues: CASSWTGETQYF. The chain is built from TRBV6-5 and TRBJ2-5; weak D call: TRBD2 (5 bases). CDR3 length equals 12 residues. Looked up from germline, CDR1 is MNHEY and CDR2 is SVGAGI. The V end was cut by 4 bases, the J end by 5 bases, with 8 bases between.

This clonotype appeared a few times. This chain joins TRBV20-1 and TRBJ2-1; D possibly matches TRBD1 or TRBD2 (6 bases each). CDR1 DFQATT and CDR2 SNEGSKA come from the germline V gene (reference sequence). CDR3 length: 15 amino acids. Trimming pared 4 bases from V and 8 bases from J, leaving 21 bases between. CDR3 residues: CSATTEGGGRDEQFF. The CDR3 DNA is TGCAGTGCTACCACCGAGGGGGGAGGAAGGGATGAGCAGTTCTTC.